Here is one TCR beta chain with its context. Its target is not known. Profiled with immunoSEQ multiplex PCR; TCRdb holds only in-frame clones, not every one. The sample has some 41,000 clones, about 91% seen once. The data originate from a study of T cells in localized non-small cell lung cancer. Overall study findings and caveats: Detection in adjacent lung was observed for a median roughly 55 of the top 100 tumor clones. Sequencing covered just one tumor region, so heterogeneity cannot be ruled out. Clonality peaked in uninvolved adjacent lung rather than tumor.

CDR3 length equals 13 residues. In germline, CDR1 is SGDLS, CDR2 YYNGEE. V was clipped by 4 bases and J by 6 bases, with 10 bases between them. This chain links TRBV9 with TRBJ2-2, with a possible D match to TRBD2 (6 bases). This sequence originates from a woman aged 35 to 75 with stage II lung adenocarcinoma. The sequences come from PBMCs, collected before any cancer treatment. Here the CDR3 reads CASSPGLAGELFF. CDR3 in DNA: TGTGCCAGCAGCCCGGGACTCGCCGGGGAGCTGTTTTTT.